This T cell receptor (beta chain) was captured in a study of T cell changes during pregnancy in multiple sclerosis. This CDR3 has 18 residues. Unmatched junction bases numbered 11, after V lost 1 base and J lost 5 bases. Germline assignment: CDR1 SEHNR and CDR2 FQNEAQ (reference sequence). The protocol was immunoSEQ multiplex PCR, while the TCRdb copy is restricted to in-frame clones and leaves out a portion. The table has 40,000 to 50,000 clones, roughly 93% seen once. The gene calls are TRBV7-9 and TRBJ2-1, with 10 bases matching TRBD1. This sample comprised CD8+ T cells from peripheral blood mononuclear cells, obtained after pregnancy. This sequence was found in a female donor with multiple sclerosis, enrolled in a pregnancy study. The CDR3 loop reads CASSLGTGGPPLHNEQFF. CDR3 coding DNA: TGTGCCAGCAGCTTAGGGACAGGGGGACCCCCACTCCACAATGAGCAGTTCTTC.